This TCR beta chain was recorded in a study of radiotherapy plus CTLA-4 blockade in lung cancer. Study outcomes and limitations: TCR clones from tumors expanded in blood after radiotherapy plus ipilimumab.

The CDR3 has 14 residues. To note about this clone: What it recognizes is unknown.

TCRdb keeps only in-frame clones here, not all; method: immunoSEQ multiplex PCR. This sample has about 36,000 clones, with roughly 72% found just once. The starting material was peripheral blood, obtained from a patient treated with radiotherapy plus ipilimumab. J is TRBJ1-1 and V is TRBV21-1. TRBV21-1 counts as a pseudogene. The receptor comes from a human donor with non-small cell lung cancer who had stable disease on radiotherapy plus ipilimumab. The CDR3 nucleotides are TGTGCCAGCAGCAAGGGAGGGGGTCGCACTGAAGCTTTCTTT. It codes for CASSKGGGRTEAFF.